A selection of T cell receptor beta chains follows, all from one sample in a study of T cell responses to AZD1222 COVID-19 vaccine. Assay used: immunoSEQ multiplex PCR; TCRdb lists only in-frame clones, some missing. The table shows 70,000 to 100,000 clones, with more than 85% occurring only once. The material sequenced was peripheral blood, taken 28 days after the second AZD1222 dose. These receptors originate from an adult who received the AZD1222 COVID-19 vaccine. CDR3s include the opening cysteine and the closing phenylalanine or tryptophan. Each record gives: J gene, clone size, D gene, V gene, CDR3 protein, CDR3 DNA. D genes are given only for firm matches. Clone sizes are given selectively: once, few, many, or a class where the clone is expanded.

J gene: TRBJ1-2; clone size: -; D gene: -; V gene: TRBV6-1; CDR3 protein: CASSEAHTLYGYTF; CDR3 DNA: TGTGCCAGCAGTGAGGCACATACCCTCTATGGCTACACCTTC
J gene: TRBJ1-5; clone size: -; D gene: -; V gene: TRBV19; CDR3 protein: CASAMSNQPQHF; CDR3 DNA: TGTGCCAGTGCAATGAGCAATCAGCCCCAGCATTTT
J gene: TRBJ1-1; clone size: -; D gene: -; V gene: TRBV29-1; CDR3 protein: CSVEEYGENTEAFF; CDR3 DNA: TGCAGCGTTGAAGAGTACGGGGAAAACACTGAAGCTTTCTTT
J gene: TRBJ2-1; clone size: -; D gene: TRBD1; V gene: TRBV5-1; CDR3 protein: CASSLATGTGGFNEQFF; CDR3 DNA: TGCGCCAGCAGCTTGGCTACCGGGACAGGGGGCTTCAATGAGCAGTTCTTC
J gene: TRBJ1-2; clone size: once; D gene: -; V gene: TRBV12-3/TRBV12-4; CDR3 protein: CASSPPESYGYTF; CDR3 DNA: TGTGCCAGCAGTCCTCCGGAGTCTTATGGCTACACCTTC
J gene: TRBJ1-1; clone size: once; D gene: -; V gene: TRBV5-6; CDR3 protein: CASSDNTEAFF; CDR3 DNA: TGTGCCAGCAGCGATAACACTGAAGCTTTCTTT
J gene: TRBJ1-5; clone size: -; D gene: -; V gene: TRBV7-5; CDR3 protein: CVRSLGSQGPNQPQHF; CDR3 DNA: TGTGTCAGAAGCTTAGGGTCTCAGGGACCCAATCAGCCCCAGCATTTT
J gene: TRBJ1-2; clone size: -; D gene: TRBD1; V gene: TRBV5-6; CDR3 protein: CASSRGQPNYGYTF; CDR3 DNA: TGTGCCAGCAGCCGGGGACAGCCGAACTATGGCTACACCTTC
J gene: TRBJ1-4; clone size: -; D gene: TRBD1; V gene: TRBV7-2; CDR3 protein: CASSQHRGLANEKLFF; CDR3 DNA: TGTGCCAGCAGCCAACACAGGGGATTAGCTAATGAAAAACTGTTTTTT
J gene: TRBJ2-5; clone size: -; D gene: -; V gene: TRBV15; CDR3 protein: CATSRDAETQYF; CDR3 DNA: TGTGCCACCAGCAGAGATGCCGAGACCCAGTACTTC
J gene: TRBJ2-1; clone size: once; D gene: -; V gene: TRBV7-8; CDR3 protein: CASSRAGASDEQFF; CDR3 DNA: TGTGCCAGCAGTCGCGCGGGGGCGAGCGATGAGCAGTTCTTC
J gene: TRBJ1-2; clone size: -; D gene: -; V gene: TRBV19; CDR3 protein: CASSRETPSPYGYTF; CDR3 DNA: TGTGCCAGTAGTAGAGAGACACCCAGCCCCTATGGCTACACCTTC
J gene: TRBJ1-3; clone size: once; D gene: TRBD1; V gene: TRBV28; CDR3 protein: CASRQTDRAGENTIYF; CDR3 DNA: TGTGCCAGCAGACAAACCGACAGGGCCGGGGAAAACACCATATATTTT
J gene: TRBJ1-2; clone size: once; D gene: -; V gene: TRBV5-1; CDR3 protein: CASSLGEGQLANYGYTF; CDR3 DNA: TGCGCCAGCAGCTTGGGAGAGGGACAACTAGCTAACTATGGCTACACCTTC
J gene: TRBJ2-6; clone size: -; D gene: TRBD1; V gene: TRBV4-2; CDR3 protein: CASSQGQGSSGANVLTF; CDR3 DNA: TGTGCCAGCAGCCAAGGACAGGGGAGCTCTGGGGCCAACGTCCTGACTTTC
J gene: TRBJ2-1; clone size: -; D gene: TRBD2; V gene: TRBV18; CDR3 protein: CASSPTSGDYYNEQFF; CDR3 DNA: TGTGCCAGCTCACCGACTAGCGGGGATTACTACAATGAGCAGTTCTTC
J gene: TRBJ1-2; clone size: -; D gene: -; V gene: TRBV7-9; CDR3 protein: CASSLETGLGGYTF; CDR3 DNA: TGTGCCAGCAGCTTAGAAACAGGCCTCGGAGGCTACACCTTC
J gene: TRBJ2-7; clone size: -; D gene: TRBD1; V gene: TRBV6-2/TRBV6-3; CDR3 protein: CASSPGGSYEQYF; CDR3 DNA: TGTGCCAGCAGTCCAGGGGGCTCTTACGAGCAGTACTTC
J gene: TRBJ2-2; clone size: -; D gene: -; V gene: TRBV7-3; CDR3 protein: CASSLTRTTGELFF; CDR3 DNA: TGTGCCAGCAGCTTAACGAGGACCACCGGGGAGCTGTTTTTT
J gene: TRBJ2-1; clone size: -; D gene: -; V gene: TRBV5-6; CDR3 protein: CASSLGRIRGASYNEQFF; CDR3 DNA: TGTGCCAGCAGCTTGGGTCGGATTCGGGGGGCGTCCTACAATGAGCAGTTCTTC
J gene: TRBJ1-6; clone size: -; D gene: -; V gene: TRBV2; CDR3 protein: CASSVDRSYNSPLHF; CDR3 DNA: TGTGCCAGCAGTGTGGACCGCTCCTATAATTCACCCCTCCACTTT
J gene: TRBJ1-5; clone size: -; D gene: -; V gene: TRBV19; CDR3 protein: CASLGPGEGAQHF; CDR3 DNA: TGTGCCAGTTTAGGGCCGGGAGAGGGGGCCCAGCATTTT
J gene: TRBJ2-5; clone size: -; D gene: -; V gene: TRBV11-2; CDR3 protein: CASSLDGTRGETQYF; CDR3 DNA: TGTGCCAGCAGCTTAGATGGAACGCGAGGGGAGACCCAGTACTTC
J gene: TRBJ2-7; clone size: -; D gene: -; V gene: TRBV11-2; CDR3 protein: CASSLSGFEQYF; CDR3 DNA: TGTGCCAGCAGCTTATCTGGGTTCGAGCAGTACTTC